What follows describes a single T cell receptor (beta chain). Its antigen is still unknown. The same CDR3 also results from other DNA sequences found in this sample. For sorted subsets, roughly 200 ng DNA per replicate equaled around 28,000 T cell genomes. The data were produced by immunoSEQ multiplex PCR, yet TCRdb's version contains in-frame clones alone and is incomplete. Of over a million clones listed, about 96% are singletons. The entry originates in a study of shared clonotypes between healthy human individuals. Study findings and constraints: Researchers sampled blood only, noting tissue repertoires likely differ.

Splitting of CD4+ cells produced CD45RA+ naive and CD45RA-negative memory subsets. The length of the CDR3 is 16 residues. The J segment lost 5 bases and the V segment lost 1 base, leaving 10 bases of the junction unmatched. Germline V lookup: CDR1 SNHLY, CDR2 FYNNEI. Sequences were obtained from naive CD4+ T cells sorted from blood. Specified subset: CD45RA+ positively selected. This TCR was recovered from a man aged 25 to 40 in good health. The chain recombines TRBV2 with TRBJ2-5; TRBD2 agrees at 7 bases. In nucleotides, the CDR3 is TGTGCCAGCAGTGAAGGGGGGAGGGGCGGTCAGGAGACCCAGTACTTC. Translating gives CASSEGGRGGQETQYF.